This TCR beta chain emerged from a study of patients and donors after allogeneic stem cell transplantation. The CDR3 is 18 amino acids. The ends lost 2 bases at V and 0 bases at J; junction bases unmatched: 7. Germline V gives CDR1 SNHLY, CDR2 FYNNEI. TCRdb analysed the RT-PCR reads with MiXCR anew, one entry per CDR3 protein. The sample records around 150,000 distinct CDR3 sequences, about 36% being singletons. This clonotype came up a few times. The TCR originated in a human donor who was either an allogeneic HSCT recipient or a stem cell or donor lymphocyte infusion donor (not recorded which). It is not recorded whose cells these are; they may come from a transplant donor. Sequenced: blood, either unsorted or a sorted T cell fraction (not recorded which). The J gene is TRBJ2-3, the V gene TRBV2; the match to TRBD2 covers 11 bases. The DNA for the CDR3 is TGTGCCAGCAGTGAAACGGTAGCGGGGGGGCCTAGCACAGATACGCAGTATTTT. Encoded protein: CASSETVAGGPSTDTQYF.